Below, 12 T cell receptor beta chains from the same sample are listed, as sequenced in a study of metastatic and nonmetastatic thyroid tumors. TCRdb recomputed clones from the PCR reads via MiXCR. The table includes some 28,000 clones, approximately 22% detected once. Thyroid surgery was performed in patients who had received no treatment beforehand. The material sequenced was blood. Every receptor here comes from a female donor with papillary thyroid cancer or a benign thyroid nodule (not recorded which). Some clones in this sample may be carry-over from other donors' samples.

The sample holds a few counts of this clone. The junction shows a germline mismatch at one end, possibly a read error. The rearrangement uses TRBV27 and TRBJ1-1; 7 bases line up with TRBD1. The germline CDR1 and CDR2 sequences are MNHEY and SMNVEV (reference sequence). The CDR3 spans 12 residues. The CDR3 DNA reads TGTGCCAGCAGCCCTCAGGGGGGGAGAGCTCTCTTT. It translates to CASSPQGGRALF.

In its sample, this clone was seen many times. The chain couples TRBV20-1 to TRBJ1-2; tentatively, D is TRBD1 (5 bases). The germline CDR1 and CDR2 sequences are DFQATT and SNEGSKA (reference sequence). The V end was cut by 4 bases, the J end by 0 bases, with 15 bases between. There are 15 residues in the CDR3. The CDR3 region is CSAKETGAANYGYTF. The CDR3 region has the DNA TGCAGTGCTAAAGAAACAGGAGCTGCTAACTATGGCTACACCTTC.

This clone was observed at least ten times. V usage is TRBV11-2 and J usage is TRBJ2-7; no clear D gene. Trimming removed 4 bases from V and 4 bases from J, with 5 bases in between. The CDR3 runs to 11 residues. Germline V gene data show CDR1 as SGHAT and CDR2 as FQNNGV. This chain's CDR3 is CASSSTYEQYF. The CDR3, as DNA: TGTGCCAGCAGCTCGACGTACGAGCAGTACTTC.

About this clone: Compared with germline, one end of the junction differs, possibly owing to a read error. The rearrangement links TRBV15 to TRBJ1-2; a possible D gene is TRBD1 (5 bases). Germline CDR1 is LNHNV and CDR2 is YYDKDF (reference sequence). The CDR3 runs 16 residues. The CDR3 DNA is TGTGCCGCCAGCAGAGTCGCAGGGCAATCACACTATGGCTACACCTTC. Amino acids: CAASRVAGQSHYGYTF.

The chain recombines TRBV3-1 with TRBJ2-3; TRBD2 agrees at 8 bases. The V gene's germline CDR1 is LGHDT and CDR2 YNNKEL (reference sequence). With V trimmed by 0 bases and J by 7 bases, 6 bases remained unmatched. This CDR3 region has 15 residues. The CDR3 here is CASSQDTSGGYTQYF. CDR3 bases: TGTGCCAGCAGCCAAGACACTAGCGGAGGGTATACGCAGTATTTT.

The genes are TRBV13 and TRBJ2-7, with D perhaps TRBD1 (5 bases). Germline lookup yields CDR1 PRHDT and CDR2 FYEKMQ (reference sequence). Trimming left V 2 bases short and J 5 bases short, with 13 bases between. The CDR3 length is 14 residues. CDR3 region: CASSLRTSSDEQYF. In DNA, the CDR3 is TGTGCCAGCAGCTTAAGGACAAGCTCTGACGAGCAGTACTTC.

This clone was found many times. The junction departs from the called germline gene at one end, perhaps through a read error. The rearrangement uses TRBV2 and TRBJ2-7; TRBD2 matches 14 bases. The germline CDR1 and CDR2 sequences are SNHLY and FYNNEI. The CDR3 sequence is 13 residues long. The CDR3 region is CAGRLAGGREQYF. For the CDR3, the DNA is TGTGCCGGCAGACTAGCGGGGGGGCGAGAGCAGTACTTC.

V usage is TRBV20-1 and J usage is TRBJ1-2; 7 bases agree with TRBD1. Germline CDR1 is DFQATT and CDR2 is SNEGSKA (reference sequence). The CDR3 totals 14 residues. J was trimmed by 5 bases and V by 0 bases; bases with no gene match: 6. The CDR3 nucleotides read TGCAGTGCTAGAGATGCACAGGGGAAATATGGCTACACCTTC. Amino acid sequence: CSARDAQGKYGYTF.

This sequence joins TRBV5-1 and TRBJ2-1, with D possibly TRBD2 on 5 matching bases. This CDR3 contains 14 residues. The germline CDR1 and CDR2 sequences are SGHRS and YFSETQ. V lost 1 base, J lost 8 bases, and 13 bases lay in between. The CDR3 loop is CASSLWESDDEQFF. CDR3 bases: TGCGCCAGCAGCTTGTGGGAGTCTGACGATGAGCAGTTCTTC.

V usage is TRBV7-6 and J usage is TRBJ2-5; the match to TRBD1 covers 8 bases. V was clipped by 0 bases and J by 1 base; unmatched bases: 4. The CDR3 loop spans 16 amino acids. Per the germline V gene, CDR1 is SGHVS and CDR2 is FNYEAQ. CDR3 nucleotides: TGTGCCAGCAGCTTAGCGACAGGGGTCACCCAAGAGACCCAGTACTTC. This encodes CASSLATGVTQETQYF.

This clone was observed at least ten times. V gene TRBV6-4 combines with J gene TRBJ2-7, with 10 bases identical to TRBD1. The CDR3 extends over 15 amino acids. The ends lost 0 bases at V and 3 bases at J; junction bases unmatched: 2. Germline CDR1 is MRHNA and CDR2 is SNTAGT. The CDR3 DNA sequence: TGTGCCAGCAGTGACTCCAGGACAGGGGGCTACGAGCAGTACTTC. It is translated as CASSDSRTGGYEQYF.

This clone was seen at least ten times. The chain combines TRBV7-3 with TRBJ2-5, with 7 positions matching TRBD2. CDR1 is SGHTA and CDR2 is FQGTGA in the germline V gene. V lost 5 bases, J lost 9 bases, and 9 bases stayed unmatched. The CDR3 sequence is 13 residues long. The CDR3 coding sequence is TGTGCCAGCAGCGAAGGGTGGGGGGGTTCCCAGTACTTC. Protein product: CASSEGWGGSQYF.